These T cell receptor beta chains were read from a single sample in a study of blood T cell repertoires in COVID-19. Sequenced by immunoSEQ multiplex PCR; TCRdb stores in-frame clones only, minus some. The sample contains approximately 190,000 clones, approximately 91% of which appear only once. The sequenced sample was peripheral blood. The receptors were gathered from a woman aged 40 to 50 who had recovered from COVID-19. Each CDR3 is given with its conserved first and last residue. The D gene is left open where the match is weak. Only some rows state a clone size, as once, few, many or a class for expanded clones.

d_call: -
clone_size: -
j_call: TRBJ2-4
v_call: TRBV5-4
cdr3_nt: TGTGCCAGCAGCTTGGAAGCCAACCCGGGAAACATTCAGTACTTC
cdr3_aa: CASSLEANPGNIQYF

d_call: TRBD2
clone_size: -
j_call: TRBJ2-7
v_call: TRBV5-1
cdr3_nt: TGCGCCAGCAGCTTGGCGCTAGCGGGCTCCTACGAGCAGTACTTC
cdr3_aa: CASSLALAGSYEQYF

d_call: TRBD1
clone_size: -
j_call: TRBJ2-1
v_call: TRBV15
cdr3_nt: TGTGCCACCAGCTGGGGGGACGGGACAGGGGCCAATGAGCAGTTCTTC
cdr3_aa: CATSWGDGTGANEQFF

d_call: -
clone_size: -
j_call: TRBJ1-5
v_call: TRBV21-1
cdr3_nt: TGTGCCAGCAGCAATGGCAGGGGCCGGTTTCCTAGCAATCAGCCCCAGCATTTT
cdr3_aa: CASSNGRGRFPSNQPQHF

d_call: TRBD2
clone_size: -
j_call: TRBJ2-7
v_call: TRBV29-1
cdr3_nt: TGCAGCGTTGAAGGAGCGGCTAGCGGGCGTGGGGGCTACGAGCAGTACTTC
cdr3_aa: CSVEGAASGRGGYEQYF

d_call: TRBD2
clone_size: -
j_call: TRBJ2-2
v_call: TRBV29-1
cdr3_nt: TGCAGCGTTAGATGGGGACTAGCGGGAAACACCGGGGAGCTGTTTTTT
cdr3_aa: CSVRWGLAGNTGELFF

d_call: -
clone_size: -
j_call: TRBJ1-3
v_call: TRBV7-9
cdr3_nt: TGTGCCAGCAGCCGTGCGTACAGCTCTGGAAACACCATATATTTT
cdr3_aa: CASSRAYSSGNTIYF

d_call: -
clone_size: -
j_call: TRBJ2-4
v_call: TRBV4-3
cdr3_nt: TGCGCCAGCAGCCAGGGGGACTTGTTAGCCAAAAACATTCAGTACTTC
cdr3_aa: CASSQGDLLAKNIQYF

d_call: TRBD1
clone_size: -
j_call: TRBJ2-7
v_call: TRBV28
cdr3_nt: TGTGCCAGCAGTTCCTCCACCGGGACAGGACTGTACGAGCAGTACTTC
cdr3_aa: CASSSSTGTGLYEQYF

d_call: TRBD1
clone_size: -
j_call: TRBJ2-7
v_call: TRBV19
cdr3_nt: TGTGCCAGTAGTATCAGGCGAGGGACAGGTGCCTACGAGCAGTACTTC
cdr3_aa: CASSIRRGTGAYEQYF

d_call: -
clone_size: -
j_call: TRBJ2-3
v_call: TRBV7-6
cdr3_nt: TGTGCCAGCAGCTTATCCGGTGGTCCGGGAGATACGCAGTATTTT
cdr3_aa: CASSLSGGPGDTQYF

d_call: TRBD1
clone_size: -
j_call: TRBJ2-2
v_call: TRBV5-1
cdr3_nt: TGCGCCAGCAACTCCGGGACAGGGTACACCGGGGAGCTGTTTTTT
cdr3_aa: CASNSGTGYTGELFF

d_call: TRBD2
clone_size: once
j_call: TRBJ2-3
v_call: TRBV23-1
cdr3_nt: TGCGCCAGCAGTCAAAAACTAGCGGGAGGGCCGCCCGAAACAGATACGCAGTATTTT
cdr3_aa: CASSQKLAGGPPETDTQYF

d_call: TRBD2
clone_size: -
j_call: TRBJ2-1
v_call: TRBV19
cdr3_nt: TGTGCCAGTAGGACTAGCGGAACGTCTGGCGATGAGCAGTTCTTC
cdr3_aa: CASRTSGTSGDEQFF

d_call: -
clone_size: -
j_call: TRBJ1-5
v_call: TRBV18
cdr3_nt: TGTGCCAGCTCACTGGCCGTGGGGGCCTATAGCAATCAGCCCCAGCATTTT
cdr3_aa: CASSLAVGAYSNQPQHF

d_call: -
clone_size: -
j_call: TRBJ1-6
v_call: TRBV7-8
cdr3_nt: TGTGCCAGCACCCCGCCGGGGTACTATAATTCACCCCTCCACTTT
cdr3_aa: CASTPPGYYNSPLHF

d_call: -
clone_size: -
j_call: TRBJ1-1
v_call: TRBV30
cdr3_nt: TGTGCCTGGAGTGTAAGGGGAAGCACTGAAGCTTTCTTT
cdr3_aa: CAWSVRGSTEAFF

d_call: -
clone_size: -
j_call: TRBJ1-1
v_call: TRBV7-9
cdr3_nt: TGTGCCAGCAGCTTAGGAATCGGGGACACTGAAGCTTTCTTT
cdr3_aa: CASSLGIGDTEAFF

d_call: TRBD2
clone_size: -
j_call: TRBJ2-2
v_call: TRBV5-1
cdr3_nt: TGCGCCAGCAGCCCGACTAGCAAAAGGTCTCCCGGGGAGCTGTTTTTT
cdr3_aa: CASSPTSKRSPGELFF

d_call: -
clone_size: -
j_call: TRBJ2-5
v_call: TRBV9
cdr3_nt: TGTGCCAGCAGCCTTGAACAGGGATACGAGACCCAGTACTTC
cdr3_aa: CASSLEQGYETQYF

d_call: -
clone_size: -
j_call: TRBJ2-4
v_call: TRBV19
cdr3_nt: TGTGCCAGTAGTATCGCTTTTTCGGGGTCAGCCAAAAACATTCAGTACTTC
cdr3_aa: CASSIAFSGSAKNIQYF

d_call: -
clone_size: -
j_call: TRBJ2-7
v_call: TRBV28
cdr3_nt: TGTGCCAGCAGTAACGGGATTTTCGGCGGCAAGAGCTCCTACGAGCAGTACTTC
cdr3_aa: CASSNGIFGGKSSYEQYF

d_call: -
clone_size: -
j_call: TRBJ2-7
v_call: TRBV12-2
cdr3_nt: TGTGCAAGTCGCCTCCTGACTAGCGGGTCCTACGAGCAGTACTTC
cdr3_aa: CASRLLTSGSYEQYF

d_call: TRBD2
clone_size: few
j_call: TRBJ2-7
v_call: TRBV7-2
cdr3_nt: TGTGCCAGCAGCCTCGGGACTAGCGGGAGTCTTGAGCAGTACTTC
cdr3_aa: CASSLGTSGSLEQYF

d_call: TRBD1
clone_size: -
j_call: TRBJ1-1
v_call: TRBV30
cdr3_nt: TGTGCCTGCCACCCCCCGGGGAAGGGGGCTGACACTGAAGCTTTCTTT
cdr3_aa: CACHPPGKGADTEAFF

d_call: TRBD2
clone_size: -
j_call: TRBJ2-1
v_call: TRBV25-1
cdr3_nt: TGTGCCAGCAGTGAAGTTCTAGCGGGAGGGCCCTATGAGCAGTTCTTC
cdr3_aa: CASSEVLAGGPYEQFF

d_call: -
clone_size: -
j_call: TRBJ1-1
v_call: TRBV6-1
cdr3_nt: TGTGCCAGCAGTGAACTGGGGTCCGGGGAGGCGCGTACTGAAGCTTTCTTT
cdr3_aa: CASSELGSGEARTEAFF

d_call: TRBD1
clone_size: -
j_call: TRBJ1-4
v_call: TRBV5-5
cdr3_nt: TGTGCCAGCAGCCGGGGACAGGGGACTGAAAAACTGTTTTTT
cdr3_aa: CASSRGQGTEKLFF

d_call: TRBD1
clone_size: many
j_call: TRBJ1-1
v_call: TRBV30
cdr3_nt: TGTGCCTGGAGAGAGAAGGGGGCCTTCACTGAAGCTTTCTTT
cdr3_aa: CAWREKGAFTEAFF

d_call: -
clone_size: -
j_call: TRBJ2-7
v_call: TRBV27
cdr3_nt: TGTGCCAGCAGTCGTAGACAGCTCCAATGGGGCGAGCAGTACTTC
cdr3_aa: CASSRRQLQWGEQYF

d_call: TRBD1
clone_size: -
j_call: TRBJ2-1
v_call: TRBV25-1
cdr3_nt: TGTGCCAGCAGTGAATTAGGGGGACAGGCCTACAATGAGCAGTTCTTC
cdr3_aa: CASSELGGQAYNEQFF

d_call: -
clone_size: once
j_call: TRBJ2-7
v_call: TRBV11-3
cdr3_nt: TGTGCCAGCAGCCGAACGCAACAGCCGTACGAGCAGTACTTC
cdr3_aa: CASSRTQQPYEQYF

d_call: TRBD2
clone_size: -
j_call: TRBJ2-1
v_call: TRBV24-1
cdr3_nt: TGTGCCACACAGAGGCGGGAGGGCCTGTCTAATATGTACAATGAGCAGTTCTTC
cdr3_aa: CATQRREGLSNMYNEQFF

d_call: TRBD1
clone_size: -
j_call: TRBJ1-2
v_call: TRBV19
cdr3_nt: TGTGCCAGTAGTATAGACCACAGGGGAGGTCGGAACTATGGCTACACCTTC
cdr3_aa: CASSIDHRGGRNYGYTF

d_call: -
clone_size: -
j_call: TRBJ1-6
v_call: TRBV6-2/TRBV6-3
cdr3_nt: TGTGCCAGCAGTTACTCAGGCCAGGGTATTGCACCCCTCCACTTT
cdr3_aa: CASSYSGQGIAPLHF

d_call: -
clone_size: -
j_call: TRBJ1-3
v_call: TRBV11-2
cdr3_nt: TGTGCCAGCAGCCGAGGCGTCCCCAGTTCTTCCTCTGGAAACACCATATATTTT
cdr3_aa: CASSRGVPSSSSGNTIYF

d_call: TRBD2
clone_size: -
j_call: TRBJ2-3
v_call: TRBV7-2
cdr3_nt: TGTGCCAGCCTAAGTGAGCGGGGCCCTCGGGATACGCAGTATTTT
cdr3_aa: CASLSERGPRDTQYF

d_call: -
clone_size: -
j_call: TRBJ1-5
v_call: TRBV19
cdr3_nt: TGTGCCAGTAGTATAGGGTCAGTCAATCAGCCCCAGCATTTT
cdr3_aa: CASSIGSVNQPQHF

d_call: -
clone_size: -
j_call: TRBJ2-7
v_call: TRBV7-2
cdr3_nt: TGTGCCAGCAGCTTAGGGAGGGGTACCGAGCAGTACTTC
cdr3_aa: CASSLGRGTEQYF

d_call: -
clone_size: -
j_call: TRBJ2-1
v_call: TRBV5-1
cdr3_nt: TGCGCCAGCAGCTTCCGTCAGAACTCCTACAATGAGCAGTTCTTC
cdr3_aa: CASSFRQNSYNEQFF

d_call: TRBD1
clone_size: few
j_call: TRBJ1-5
v_call: TRBV6-1
cdr3_nt: TGTGCCAGCAGTGAAAGGGGACAGGGGGCCAATCAGCCCCAGCATTTT
cdr3_aa: CASSERGQGANQPQHF

d_call: TRBD1
clone_size: -
j_call: TRBJ1-2
v_call: TRBV7-9
cdr3_nt: TGTGCCAGCAGCTTATGGGACAGGGCTCAATATGGCTACACCTTC
cdr3_aa: CASSLWDRAQYGYTF

d_call: TRBD2
clone_size: -
j_call: TRBJ2-1
v_call: TRBV4-3
cdr3_nt: TGCCCCAGCAGCCAAGGGGGGGAAGCGGGAGCTTGGGGGAATGAGCAGTTCTTC
cdr3_aa: CPSSQGGEAGAWGNEQFF

d_call: TRBD1
clone_size: few
j_call: TRBJ1-4
v_call: TRBV27
cdr3_nt: TGTGCCAGCACTTCCCCGGGACAGGGGAATGAAAAACTGTTTTTT
cdr3_aa: CASTSPGQGNEKLFF

d_call: TRBD1
clone_size: -
j_call: TRBJ1-1
v_call: TRBV5-4
cdr3_nt: TGTGCCAGCAGCGGGGACAGGGCGGCCACTGAAGCTTTCTTT
cdr3_aa: CASSGDRAATEAFF

d_call: TRBD2
clone_size: -
j_call: TRBJ2-1
v_call: TRBV14
cdr3_nt: TGTGCCAGCAGCCAAGATATTGGAGCGGGAGGTTCCTACAATGAGCAGTTCTTC
cdr3_aa: CASSQDIGAGGSYNEQFF